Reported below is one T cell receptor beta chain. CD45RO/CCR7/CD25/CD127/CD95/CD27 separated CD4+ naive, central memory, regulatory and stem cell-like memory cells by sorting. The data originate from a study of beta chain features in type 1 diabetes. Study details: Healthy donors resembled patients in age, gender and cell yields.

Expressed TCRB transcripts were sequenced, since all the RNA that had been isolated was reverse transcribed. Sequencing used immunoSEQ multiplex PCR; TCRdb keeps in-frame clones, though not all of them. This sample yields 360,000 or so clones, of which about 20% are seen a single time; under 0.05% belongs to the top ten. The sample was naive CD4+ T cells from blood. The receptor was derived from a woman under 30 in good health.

CDR3 nucleotides: TGTGCCAGCAGCTTATTTCGGGCCGCAGCGGAGGAGCAGTACTTC. Protein product: CASSLFRAAAEEQYF. The gene calls are TRBV7-9 and TRBJ2-7, with a tentative D call TRBD2 (5 bases). The V end lost 2 bases, the J end lost 7 bases, and 18 bases lay between the germline ends. This CDR3 has 15 residues. From germline, CDR1 is SEHNR and CDR2 FQNEAQ (reference sequence).